The clone carrying this T cell receptor (beta chain) was detected many times. Its antigen is undetermined. The data were obtained in a study of breast tumors, draining lymph nodes, adjacent tissues. General study results and limits: Tumor repertoires ranked between lymph nodes and nontumor tissue in diversity, with V and J gene preferences. Data fit most tumor T cells coming from lymph node, expanding in tumor. Tumor and nontumor repertoires were significantly more similar in luminal-like than in basal-like breast cancer.

Breast cancer patients provided tissue from their axillary draining lymph nodes. Germline CDR1 and CDR2: MNHEY and SMNVEV (reference sequence). Germline trimming cut 5 bases from V and 11 bases from J; bases unmatched to any gene: 11. CDR3 length equals 13 residues. TCRdb passed the multiplex PCR reads through MiXCR, listing each CDR3 protein once. The table includes tens of thousands of distinct CDR3 sequences, approximately 30% detected once. The sample comprised axillary lymph node tissue. The clonotype originates from a female donor with breast cancer. Some clones in this sample may be carry-over from other donors' samples. V and J are TRBV27 and TRBJ2-7, with 8 bases fitting TRBD1. For the CDR3, the DNA is TGTGCCAGCAGTAGGACAGGGTTGAATTTGGAGTACTTC. Amino acid sequence: CASSRTGLNLEYF.